The 5 T cell receptor beta chains presented below share a single source sample, sequenced in a study of blood T cell repertoires in COVID-19. Produced via immunoSEQ multiplex PCR; TCRdb's table is partial and in-frame only. The sample yields just under 150,000 clones, around 87% seen once. Sequenced input: peripheral blood. All receptors derive from a man aged 50 to 60 who had recovered from COVID-19.

This chain joins TRBV3-1 (or the pseudogene TRBV3-2) and TRBJ1-5; a possible D gene is TRBD1 (5 bases). Per germline, CDR1 LGHDT and CDR2 YNNKEL (reference sequence). The CDR3 is made up of 16 amino acids. Trimming removed 1 base at V and 4 bases at J, with 14 bases between. The CDR3 here is CASSQGRVLRNQPQHF. The CDR3 DNA follows: TGTGCCAGCAGCCAAGGCAGGGTCCTACGTAATCAGCCCCAGCATTTT.

The V and J genes are TRBV5-1 and TRBJ1-2, with D unresolved. V lost 4 bases and J 5 bases, leaving 9 bases between the germline ends. The germline gives CDR1 SGHRS, CDR2 YFSETQ. This CDR3 is built from 12 residues. CDR3: CASSTTGYGYTF. The DNA for the CDR3 is TGCGCCAGCAGCACGACCGGGTATGGCTACACCTTC. Supplemented by reference TRBV5-1 and TRBJ1-2, the full variable domain reads KAGVTQTPRYLIKTRGQQVTLSCSPISGHRSVSWYQQTPGQGLQFLFEYFSETQRNKGNFPGRFSGRQFSNSRSEMNVSTLELGDSALYLCASSTTGYGYTFGSGTRLTVV.

V and J are TRBV25-1 and TRBJ2-1, with TRBD2 matching over 8 bases. The CDR3 sequence is 17 residues long. Trimming at V came to 1 base and at J to 6 bases, leaving 11 bases not matched to a gene. CDR1 and CDR2 (germline): MGHDK, SYGVNS. CDR3 coding DNA: TGTGCCAGCAGTGAATTAGGGGGGACTAGGGGTTCCAATGAGCAGTTCTTC. This encodes CASSELGGTRGSNEQFF.

This chain joins TRBV7-2 and TRBJ1-5; D possibly corresponds to TRBD1 (5 bases). The CDR3 is 15 residues long. Germline CDR1 and CDR2: SGHTA and FQGNSA. V lost 1 base and J lost 0, with 7 bases in between. CDR3 DNA sequence: TGTGCCAGCAGCTTAGACAGGAATAGCAATCAGCCCCAGCATTTT. It translates to CASSLDRNSNQPQHF.

J is TRBJ1-1 and V is TRBV30; tentative D call: TRBD1 (5 bases). Deletions cut 3 bases from V and 3 bases from J, with 14 bases between. Germline lookup yields CDR1 GTSNPN and CDR2 SVGIG (reference sequence). This CDR3 is 14 amino acids long. This CDR3 reads CAWRSGGVHTEAFF. In nucleotides, the CDR3 is TGTGCCTGGAGAAGTGGGGGGGTACACACTGAAGCTTTCTTT.